These 14 T cell receptor beta chains were sequenced from one sample in a study of T cell responses to AZD1222 COVID-19 vaccine. Sequencing was performed with immunoSEQ multiplex PCR; in TCRdb, only in-frame clones are kept and a portion is missing. This sample has roughly 77,000 clones, with about nine tenths found just once. This specimen was peripheral blood, taken 28 days after the second AZD1222 dose. The receptors were gathered from an adult who received the AZD1222 COVID-19 vaccine.

Only one count was recorded for this clone. As DNA, the CDR3 is TGTGCCAGCAGCCAAGGTTCGTATGCGAACACCGGGGAGCTGTTTTTT. As protein: CASSQGSYANTGELFF. The chain is built from TRBV3-1 (or the pseudogene TRBV3-2) and TRBJ2-2; the D is unclear. The germline CDR1 and CDR2 sequences are LGHDT and YNNKEL (reference sequence). This CDR3 contains 16 residues. With 1 base removed from V and 0 bases from J, the gap between germline ends came to 9 bases.

The chain links TRBV15 to TRBJ1-5; no clear D gene. V lost 3 bases, J lost 7 bases, and 16 bases lay in between. In germline, CDR1 is LNHNV, CDR2 YYDKDF (reference sequence). The CDR3 contains 15 residues. CDR3 region: CATSRTALEEQPQHF. The CDR3 nucleotides read TGTGCCACCAGCAGGACGGCCCTAGAGGAACAGCCCCAGCATTTT.

The CDR3 coding sequence is TGTGCCAGCAGCCAGGAAAGCGGGGGCCGAGCTCAGTATTTT. This translates into CASSQESGGRAQYF. The genes are TRBV3-1 (or the pseudogene TRBV3-2) and TRBJ2-3; 8 nucleotides line up with TRBD2. The length of the CDR3 is 14 residues. The germline V gene has CDR1 LGHDT and CDR2 YNNKEL (reference sequence). V trimming: 3 bases; J trimming: 12 bases; junction bases outside the gene matches: 11.

The genes are TRBV5-1 and TRBJ1-2; possibly TRBD1 for D (6 bases). The CDR3 length is 15 residues. Per germline, CDR1 SGHRS and CDR2 YFSETQ. Trimming removed 0 bases from V and 4 bases from J, with 13 bases in between. The CDR3 here is CASSLETGTPYGYTF. The DNA for the CDR3 is TGCGCCAGCAGCTTGGAAACAGGGACACCCTATGGCTACACCTTC.

This rearrangement joins TRBV10-3 to TRBJ1-2, with 8 bases that match TRBD1. V gave up 8 bases and J gave up 6 bases; unmatched junction bases: 11. Germline assignment: CDR1 ENHRY and CDR2 SYGVKD. This CDR3 has 14 amino acids. CDR3 amino acids: CAISSYAGGDGYTF. CDR3 bases: TGTGCCATCTCCTCGTACGCAGGGGGCGATGGCTACACCTTC.

The chain carries TRBV30 and TRBJ2-1; no clear D. Germline CDR1 is GTSNPN and CDR2 is SVGIG (reference sequence). The CDR3 length is 10 residues. The V end was cut by 6 bases, the J end by 7 bases, with 7 bases between. The CDR3 sequence is CACVMNEQFF. The CDR3 DNA is TGTGCCTGCGTGATGAATGAGCAGTTCTTC.

CDR3 bases: TGTGCCAGCAGCAAAGAGGGACGGGGATCTGAGAACACTGAAGCTTTCTTT. It is translated as CASSKEGRGSENTEAFF. The chain recombines TRBV21-1 with TRBJ1-1. TRBV21-1 is a pseudogene segment. The CDR3 is 17 residues long.

V and J are TRBV2 and TRBJ2-7; D is unclear. The CDR3 length is 11 residues. Germline values: CDR1 SNHLY, CDR2 FYNNEI. With 4 bases removed from V and 6 bases from J, the gap between germline ends came to 7 bases. CDR3 DNA: TGTGCCAGCAGTGGGGGAATCGAGCAGTACTTC. This gives the protein CASSGGIEQYF.

This chain joins TRBV30 and TRBJ2-3, with D hard to call. The CDR3 runs to 13 residues. Trimming took off 6 bases at V and 1 base at J, with 11 bases between the two ends. Germline V lookup: CDR1 GTSNPN, CDR2 SVGIG (reference sequence). CDR3 region: CACAQAGTDTQYF. The CDR3 DNA reads TGTGCCTGCGCTCAGGCCGGCACAGATACGCAGTATTTT.

J is TRBJ2-2 and V is TRBV3-1 (or the pseudogene TRBV3-2); D gene unclear. This CDR3 is built from 11 residues. Germline CDR1 LGHDT, CDR2 YNNKEL (reference sequence). Trimming pared 2 bases from V and 7 bases from J, leaving 2 bases between. As DNA, the CDR3 is TGTGCCAGCAGCCAAATCGGGGAGCTGTTTTTT. Protein: CASSQIGELFF.

The chain joins TRBV6-6 to TRBJ2-1; no clear D. V was shortened by 7 bases and J by 8 bases, with 18 bases between the two germline ends. The CDR3 extends over 14 amino acids. CDR1 is MNHNY and CDR2 is SVGAGI in the germline V gene (reference sequence). The CDR3: CASNTPLGIYEQFF. CDR3 DNA: TGTGCCAGCAATACCCCGCTGGGCATCTATGAGCAGTTCTTC.

This clone was counted once. This chain connects TRBV27 to TRBJ2-7, with 15 bases matching TRBD2. V lost 6 bases and J lost 9; bases outside the gene matches: 9. The CDR3 contains 15 residues. CDR1 MNHEY and CDR2 SMNVEV come from the germline V gene (reference sequence). The CDR3 DNA follows: TGTGCCAGCAGGAAGGGACTAGCGGGAGGTCAATGGCAGTACTTC. It specifies CASRKGLAGGQWQYF.

This chain links TRBV9 with TRBJ1-1; TRBD1 aligns across 7 bases. Trimming at V came to 3 bases and at J to 0 bases, leaving 5 bases not matched to a gene. CDR3 length equals 15 residues. Germline lookup yields CDR1 SGDLS and CDR2 YYNGEE. The chain's CDR3 is CASSGGDSLNTEAFF. The DNA for the CDR3 is TGTGCCAGCAGCGGAGGGGACAGCCTGAACACTGAAGCTTTCTTT.

The CDR3 bases are TGTGCCAGCAGCTCAAACGGGTTCCAGCATTTT. Translating gives CASSSNGFQHF. The chain has TRBV5-8 and TRBJ1-5; D is unclear. Germline V lookup: CDR1 SGHTS, CDR2 YDEGEE. This CDR3 has 11 amino acids. Trimming stripped 3 bases from V and 12 bases from J, with 10 bases between.